This TCR beta chain was retrieved from a study of cytomegalovirus exposure and HLA in healthy donors. Overall study findings and caveats: Most TCR sequences were rare, but some public TCRs occurred in many donors.

The junction had 8 bases not matched to a gene; V was cut back by 5 bases and J by 7 bases. The CDR3 has 15 residues. Germline V lookup: CDR1 SGHVS, CDR2 FNYEAQ. On this clone itself: Its antigen is unknown.

The PCR had 60 Vbeta and 13 Jbeta primers. The repertoire was sequenced with immunoSEQ multiplex PCR; TCRdb's copy has only in-frame clones and lacks some. This sample carries 150,000 or so clones, with 1.5% to 2% going to the ten biggest clones. The chain employs TRBV7-6 and TRBJ1-6, with 7 bases matching TRBD1. Sequenced sample: PBMCs. The TCR sequence derives from a woman in her forties or fifties in good health and CMV-seronegative. For the CDR3, the DNA is TGTGCCAGCAGCATCACCGGGACAGCGAATTCACCCCTCCACTTT. As protein: CASSITGTANSPLHF.